Each of the 6 T cell receptor beta chains below was sequenced from the same sample in a study of regulatory T cells in long-lasting Graves disease. As to time point: newly diagnosed GD, antithyroid drugs for less than 3 months. Preparation of the TCR library used RNA extracted from PBMCs. Both iRepertoire HTBI primers and Arm-PCR of CDR3 regions were used to build the TCR beta libraries. TCRdb reprocessed the multiplex PCR reads via MiXCR and lists one record per CDR3 protein. The sample consists of roughly 500,000 distinct CDR3 sequences, approximately 13% of them appearing once. The data also belong to a second study, concerning T cells in Graves' hyperthyroidism and ophthalmopathy.

The specimen comprised peripheral blood mononuclear cells (PBMCs), sampled at new diagnosis, from a patient treated with antithyroid drugs. The receptor set was obtained from a man younger than 40 with Graves disease.

V is TRBV6-5 and J is TRBJ2-2; the D gene is possibly TRBD2 (5 bases). Germline lookup yields CDR1 MNHEY and CDR2 SVGAGI. The CDR3 is 14 residues long. V was trimmed by 2 bases and J by 7 bases, leaving 11 bases between them. The CDR3 is CASSYPGSVGELFF. CDR3 sequence (DNA): TGTGCCAGCAGTTACCCGGGTAGCGTCGGGGAGCTGTTTTTT.

This clonotype was recorded many times. The J gene is TRBJ2-1, the V gene TRBV20-1; 11 bases line up with TRBD2. This CDR3 has 13 amino acids. Looked up from germline, CDR1 is DFQATT and CDR2 is SNEGSKA (reference sequence). After removal of 6 bases from V and 7 bases from J, the junction contained 5 bases not matched to a gene. CDR3 bases: TGCAGTGCGGTGCGGACTAGCGGGAATGAGCAGTTCTTC. This sequence encodes CSAVRTSGNEQFF.

This clonotype was seen at least ten times. V gene TRBV20-1 combines with J gene TRBJ2-1; 10 bases match TRBD2. The trim removed 3 bases at V and 0 bases at J, leaving 8 bases unmatched. This CDR3 contains 17 residues. Germline V gives CDR1 DFQATT, CDR2 SNEGSKA (reference sequence). CDR3 residues: CSARTLAGGISYNEQFF. Written as DNA, the CDR3 is TGCAGTGCTAGGACTTTAGCGGGAGGTATCTCCTACAATGAGCAGTTCTTC.

The V and J genes are TRBV18 and TRBJ2-7; tentatively, D is TRBD2 (5 bases). This CDR3 contains 14 residues. Germline V gene sequence: CDR1 KGHSH, CDR2 LQKENI. V was cut by 2 bases and J by 1 base, with 9 bases left in between. In nucleotides, the CDR3 is TGTGCCAGCTCACCAGGGAGCACTTCCTACGAGCAGTACTTC. Translated: CASSPGSTSYEQYF.

There are a few counts of this clonotype. The chain links TRBV10-1 to TRBJ2-2; 7 positions match TRBD1. The junction had 6 bases not matched to a gene; V was cut back by 1 base and J by 4 bases. The germline V gene encodes CDR1 WNHNN and CDR2 SYGVQD (reference sequence). The length of the CDR3 is 16 residues. CDR3 DNA sequence: TGCGCCAGCAGTGAGTTTTGGGACAGCGGCACCGGGGAGCTGTTTTTT. This codes for CASSEFWDSGTGELFF.

This clonotype has at least ten counts. The J gene is TRBJ2-2, the V gene TRBV6-5, with 15 nucleotides matching TRBD2. Losses at the gene ends were 0 bases for V and 6 bases for J; bases not matched to a gene: 14. The CDR3 contains 21 residues. Germline loops: CDR1 MNHEY, CDR2 SVGAGI. The CDR3 nucleotides are TGTGCCAGCAGTTACTCAAGTCTTGGACTAGCGGGAGGGCCCTCCGCCGGGGAGCTGTTTTTT. Its translation: CASSYSSLGLAGGPSAGELFF.